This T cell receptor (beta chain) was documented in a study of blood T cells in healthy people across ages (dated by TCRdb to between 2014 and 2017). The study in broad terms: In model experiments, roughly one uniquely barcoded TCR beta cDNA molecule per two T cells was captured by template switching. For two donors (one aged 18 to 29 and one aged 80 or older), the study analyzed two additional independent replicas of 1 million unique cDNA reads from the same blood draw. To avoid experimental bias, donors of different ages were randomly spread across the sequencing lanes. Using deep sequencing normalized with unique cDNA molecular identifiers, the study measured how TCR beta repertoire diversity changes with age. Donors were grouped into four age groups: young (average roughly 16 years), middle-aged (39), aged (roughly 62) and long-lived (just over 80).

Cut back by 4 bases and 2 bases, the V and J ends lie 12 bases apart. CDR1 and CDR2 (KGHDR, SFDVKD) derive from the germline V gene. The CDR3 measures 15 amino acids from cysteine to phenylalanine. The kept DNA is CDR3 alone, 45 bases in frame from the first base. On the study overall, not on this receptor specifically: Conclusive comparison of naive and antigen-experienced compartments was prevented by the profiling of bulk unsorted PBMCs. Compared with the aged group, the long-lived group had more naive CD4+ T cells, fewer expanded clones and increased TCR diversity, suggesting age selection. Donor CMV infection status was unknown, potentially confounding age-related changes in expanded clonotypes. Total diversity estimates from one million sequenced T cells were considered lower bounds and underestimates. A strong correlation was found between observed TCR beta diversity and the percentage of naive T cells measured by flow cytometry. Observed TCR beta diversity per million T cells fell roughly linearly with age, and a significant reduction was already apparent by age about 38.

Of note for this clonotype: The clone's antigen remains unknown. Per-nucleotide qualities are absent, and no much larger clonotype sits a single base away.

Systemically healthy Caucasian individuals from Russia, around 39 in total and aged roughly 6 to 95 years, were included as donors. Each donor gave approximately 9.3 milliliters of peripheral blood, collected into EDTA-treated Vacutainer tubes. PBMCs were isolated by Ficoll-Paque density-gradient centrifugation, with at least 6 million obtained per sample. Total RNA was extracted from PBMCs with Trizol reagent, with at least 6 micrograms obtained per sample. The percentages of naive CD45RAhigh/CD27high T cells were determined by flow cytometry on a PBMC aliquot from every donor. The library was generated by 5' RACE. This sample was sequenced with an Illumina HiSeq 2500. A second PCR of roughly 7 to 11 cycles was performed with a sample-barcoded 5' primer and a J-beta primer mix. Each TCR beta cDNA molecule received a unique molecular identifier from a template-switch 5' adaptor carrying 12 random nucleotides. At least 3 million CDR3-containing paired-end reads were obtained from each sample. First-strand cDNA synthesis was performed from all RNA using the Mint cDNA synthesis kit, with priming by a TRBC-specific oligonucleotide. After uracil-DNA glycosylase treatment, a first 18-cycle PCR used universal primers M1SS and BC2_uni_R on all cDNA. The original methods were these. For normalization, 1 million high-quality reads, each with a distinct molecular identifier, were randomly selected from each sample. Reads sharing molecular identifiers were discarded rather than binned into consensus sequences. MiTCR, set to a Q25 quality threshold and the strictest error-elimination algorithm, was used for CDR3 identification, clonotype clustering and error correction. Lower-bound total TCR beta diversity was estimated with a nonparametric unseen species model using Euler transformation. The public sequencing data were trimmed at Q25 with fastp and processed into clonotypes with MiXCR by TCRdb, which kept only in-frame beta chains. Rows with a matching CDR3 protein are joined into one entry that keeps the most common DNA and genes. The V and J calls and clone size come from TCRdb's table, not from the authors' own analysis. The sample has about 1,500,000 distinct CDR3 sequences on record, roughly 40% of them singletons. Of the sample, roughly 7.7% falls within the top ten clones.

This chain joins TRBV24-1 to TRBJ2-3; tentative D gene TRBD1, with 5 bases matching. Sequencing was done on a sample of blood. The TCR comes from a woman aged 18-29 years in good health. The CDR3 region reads CATSDRGHPTDTQYF. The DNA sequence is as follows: TGTGCCACCAGTGACCGTGGACACCCCACAGATACGCAGTATTTT.